This T cell receptor (beta chain) was documented in a study of graft-versus-host responses after intestinal transplantation. Looking at the study overall: Each patient got anti-thymocyte globulin induction, then tacrolimus and steroids for around three years.

Study-level results: Subjects displaying graft-donor T cell macrochimerism possessed elevated graft-versus-host to host-versus-graft clonal ratios inside allografts. GvH clones were identified in recipient marrow, with some first appearing in ileum or blood.

TCRdb's copy holds only in-frame clones and misses some; the assay was immunoSEQ multiplex PCR. The sample lists under 90,000 clones, 85% to 95% occurring once. V shed 3 bases and J 4 bases; nucleotides not matched to a gene: 4. The germline V gene encodes CDR1 KGHSH and CDR2 LQKENI. The CDR3 is made up of 15 amino acids. A word on this clone: Antigen: not known.

Here the sequenced sample was unstimulated CD4+ T cells sorted from spleen or lymph node cells, taken before transplant. This receptor was obtained from a human donor who was the organ donor for an intestinal transplant. J is TRBJ1-3 and V is TRBV18; 9 nucleotides agree with TRBD1. CDR3 DNA: TGTGCCAGCTCACCCGAACAGGGGGCAGGAAACACCATATATTTT. As protein: CASSPEQGAGNTIYF. Filled out from reference TRBV18 and TRBJ1-3, the complete variable domain reads NAGVMQNPRHLVRRRGQEARLRCSPMKGHSHVYWYRQLPEEGLKFMVYLQKENIIDESGMPKERFSAEFPKEGPSILRIQQVVRGDSAAYFCASSPEQGAGNTIYFGEGSWLTVV.